This paragraph covers one T cell receptor beta chain sequence. A much bigger clone sits one base away, suggesting this may be a read error. A second roughly 6 to 11 cycle PCR used barcoded and J-beta primers. TCRdb itself ran the 5' RACE reads through MiXCR, one entry per CDR3 protein. The repertoire includes about 640,000 distinct CDR3 sequences, around 31% of them detected once, and 15% to 19% sits in the top ten. Germline CDR1 reads SQVTM; CDR2 reads ANQGSEA. The CDR3 runs to 11 residues. This sample stems from a study of blood T cells in healthy people across ages. This receptor was taken from a woman older than 75 in good health. The V and J genes are TRBV29-1 and TRBJ2-3; D is uncertain. The sequenced sample consisted of blood. DNA for the CDR3: TGCGCGACCTCCTTGGTAGATGCGCAGTATTTT. This sequence encodes CATSLVDAQYF.